A single T cell receptor beta chain is shown here with its context. Its matching antigen is unknown. The sample originates from a study of cytomegalovirus exposure and HLA in healthy donors. General study points: The classifier reportedly diagnosed cytomegalovirus status with high specificity and sensitivity. Relative to the roughly 700-donor mean, N-insertions were reportedly fewer in an Asian-associated ancestry cluster in a later analysis. Trimming of TCR beta V- and J-genes showed a link, identified in a later analysis, to a missense DCLRE1C variant. Equally common other TCR beta chains were less clonally expanded than HLA-associated ones, a later analysis found.

With 60 Vbeta and 13 Jbeta primers, the PCR was carried out. Assay: immunoSEQ multiplex PCR; the TCRdb copy retains only in-frame clones and omits some. In the table there are about 150,000 clones, approximately 85% of which are singletons. Sequencing input: PBMCs. This clonotype was sampled from a woman aged 18-29 years in good health and CMV-seronegative.

The CDR3 DNA reads TGCGCCAGCAGCTGGGGACAGAGTAACTATGGCTACACCTTC. Encoded protein: CASSWGQSNYGYTF. This chain links TRBV5-1 with TRBJ1-2; 7 nucleotides line up with TRBD1. Germline values: CDR1 SGHRS, CDR2 YFSETQ. CDR3 length: 14 amino acids. V gave up 3 bases and J gave up 1 base; unmatched junction bases: 3.